Detailed here is one T cell receptor beta chain. The sample originates from a study of blood T cell repertoires in COVID-19. Assay: immunoSEQ multiplex PCR; the TCRdb copy retains only in-frame clones and omits some. The data hold fewer than 350,000 clones, with under 95% observed a single time. V dropped 2 bases and J dropped 4 bases, with 7 bases sitting between them. CDR1 is SGHTS and CDR2 is YDEGEE in the germline V gene. The CDR3 totals 13 residues. This rearrangement joins TRBV5-8 to TRBJ2-1, with unresolved D. The clonotype was recovered from a woman in her forties with acute COVID-19. The sequenced sample was PBMCs or T cells enriched from blood (not recorded which). DNA for the CDR3: TGTGCCAGCAGCTTACAGATATACAATGAGCAGTTCTTC. Amino acids: CASSLQIYNEQFF.